This TCR beta chain was recorded in a study of cytotoxic CD8 clonotypes in ibrutinib-treated CLL. Study-level background: Among responders, roughly 25 were partial and 2 complete; after median approximately six years, 14 stayed remitted and about 12 progressed.

The CDR3 spans 12 residues. The germline CDR1 and CDR2 sequences are MNHNY and SVGAGI (reference sequence). J gave up 8 bases and V 7 bases, and 7 bases lay outside the gene matches. This clone has a single count. The antigen is unknown. Findings and limits, study-wide: Increased clonality at ibrutinib response gave way to a return toward baseline at progression.

The data were produced by immunoSEQ multiplex PCR, yet TCRdb's version contains in-frame clones alone and is incomplete. Of roughly 45,000 clones listed, about 65% were seen once; the top ten hold roughly 21%. The chain couples TRBV6-6 to TRBJ1-2; 7 bases map to TRBD1. The specimen comprised PBMCs, sampled after 24 months of ibrutinib treatment. The sequence was obtained from a human donor with chronic lymphocytic leukemia. The CDR3 nucleotides are TGTGCCAGCACCTCACACAGGGGAGGCTACACCTTC. Its protein is CASTSHRGGYTF.